A selection of T cell receptor beta chains follows, all from one sample in a study of T cell responses to AZD1222 COVID-19 vaccine. The repertoire was sequenced with immunoSEQ multiplex PCR; TCRdb's copy has only in-frame clones and lacks some. The sample contains around 120,000 clones, 88% of which appear only once. Sequencing used peripheral blood, obtained on day 0 of AZD1222 vaccination. The receptors were sampled from an adult in good health. Both conserved end residues are part of each CDR3. Fields, in order: clone size, D gene, J gene, V gene, CDR3 DNA, CDR3 protein. A D gene is named only where the DNA matches it firmly. For some rows the clone size is stated as once, few or many, or as a class when expanded; others skip it.

>.|.|TRBJ1-5|TRBV19
TGTGCCAGTAGTATCAGGGACAATCAGCCCCAGCATTTT
CASSIRDNQPQHF
>.|.|TRBJ2-3|TRBV19
TGTGCCAGTAGTGTACAAGGAGGGACAGATACGCAGTATTTT
CASSVQGGTDTQYF
>.|TRBD1|TRBJ2-2|TRBV5-4
TGTGCCAGCAGCTTGGCCGGGAAGGGGGCAAGCACCGGGGAGCTGTTTTTT
CASSLAGKGASTGELFF
>.|.|TRBJ2-3|TRBV3-1/TRBV3-2
TGTGCCAGCAGCCAAGTTACGGGATCCACGGATACGCAGTATTTT
CASSQVTGSTDTQYF
>.|TRBD2|TRBJ2-1|TRBV5-1
TGCGCCAGCAGCCCGAGACTAGCGGTAACGAGCTCCTACAATGAGCAGTTCTTC
CASSPRLAVTSSYNEQFF
>.|.|TRBJ1-2|TRBV11-2
TGTGCCAGCAGCTCGCCGGCGGCCCTTGGCTACACCTTC
CASSSPAALGYTF
>.|TRBD1|TRBJ1-2|TRBV3-1/TRBV3-2
TGTGCCAGCAGCCACTTCCGGACAGGGGCTGGTGGCTACACCTTC
CASSHFRTGAGGYTF
>.|.|TRBJ1-5|TRBV6-2/TRBV6-3
TGTGCCAGCAGTTACTCGGGGGGGGTCAATCAGCCCCAGCATTTT
CASSYSGGVNQPQHF
>.|.|TRBJ2-7|TRBV12-3/TRBV12-4
TGTGCCAGCACCTCGGACTTTCCCGAGCAGTACTTC
CASTSDFPEQYF
>.|.|TRBJ2-7|TRBV10-3
TGTGCCATCAGTGAGTCGAGGGGCGAGCAGTACTTC
CAISESRGEQYF
>.|.|TRBJ2-7|TRBV3-1/TRBV3-2
TGTGCCAGCAGCCCCTCACCCTCGAGGGTCTACGAGCAGTACTTC
CASSPSPSRVYEQYF
>.|TRBD1|TRBJ1-5|TRBV3-1/TRBV3-2
TGTGCCAGCAGCCAAGGACAGGGGGCTGGTCAGCCCCAGCATTTT
CASSQGQGAGQPQHF
>.|.|TRBJ2-3|TRBV9
TGTGCCAGCAGCGTAAACAGGGTAGAAGATACGCAGTATTTT
CASSVNRVEDTQYF
>.|TRBD1|TRBJ1-1|TRBV11-1
TGTGCCAGCAGCCGACAGGGTATTGGTAGCACTGAAGCTTTCTTT
CASSRQGIGSTEAFF
>.|TRBD1|TRBJ1-1|TRBV24-1
TGTGCCACCAGTGATGAAGGACAGGGGATCACTGAAGCTTTCTTT
CATSDEGQGITEAFF
>.|TRBD1|TRBJ2-7|TRBV5-6
TGTGCCAGCAGCTTGAACAGGGGCGAGCAGTACTTC
CASSLNRGEQYF
>.|.|TRBJ2-1|TRBV7-3
TGTGCCAGCAGCCCAGGGACCTACAATGAGCAGTTCTTC
CASSPGTYNEQFF
>.|.|TRBJ1-3|TRBV6-5
TGTGCCAGCAGCCTCCCCCCTGGAAACACCATATATTTT
CASSLPPGNTIYF
>.|.|TRBJ1-4|TRBV6-4
TGTGCCAGCAGCGCAGGTCGTGAAAGTGAAAAACTGTTTTTT
CASSAGRESEKLFF
>.|.|TRBJ2-3|TRBV20-1
TGCAGTGCTAGTATGGGGATCTTTGGGGATACGCAGTATTTT
CSASMGIFGDTQYF
>.|.|TRBJ1-1|TRBV20-1
TGCAGTGCTAGTAGGGGAAAGGGCACTGAAGCTTTCTTT
CSASRGKGTEAFF
>.|.|TRBJ1-1|TRBV10-3
TGTGCCATCAGTCCCGGCTGGAAAAACACTGAAGCTTTCTTT
CAISPGWKNTEAFF
>.|.|TRBJ1-4|TRBV6-6
TGTGCCAGCAGTCCCCCGGGGGTCGAAAAACTGTTTTTT
CASSPPGVEKLFF
>.|TRBD1|TRBJ1-6|TRBV5-6
TGTGCCAGCAGAGCGACAGGGAGGTCCTATAATTCACCCCTCCACTTT
CASRATGRSYNSPLHF
>few|TRBD1|TRBJ1-1|TRBV19
TGTGCCAGTAGCCGGACAGGGGGCTGGACTGAAGCTTTCTTT
CASSRTGGWTEAFF
>.|.|TRBJ1-5|TRBV23-1
TGCGCCAGCAGTCAATTGTGGGTACAAGATCAGCCCCAGCATTTT
CASSQLWVQDQPQHF
>.|.|TRBJ2-7|TRBV6-2/TRBV6-3
TGTGCCAGCAGTTACGTCGGTTGGTACGAGCAGTACTTC
CASSYVGWYEQYF
>.|TRBD1|TRBJ1-4|TRBV9
TGTGCCAGCAGCGTAGGTCCCTGGAAGGGGACAGCAACTAATGAAAAACTGTTTTTT
CASSVGPWKGTATNEKLFF
>once|.|TRBJ1-4|TRBV5-1
TGCGCCAGCAGTTTGGGGGGGCTGCGGGAAAAACTGTTTTTT
CASSLGGLREKLFF
>once|.|TRBJ1-2|TRBV3-1/TRBV3-2
TGTGCCAGCAGCCAAGAGGGTCGGTTCTATGGCTACACCTTC
CASSQEGRFYGYTF
>.|TRBD1|TRBJ1-2|TRBV27
TGTGCCAGCCGCCCCGACAGGGAACTGGGTGGCTACACCTTC
CASRPDRELGGYTF
>.|.|TRBJ2-2|TRBV3-1/TRBV3-2
TGTGCCAGCAGCCACAGGGTTTCCGGGGAGCTGTTTTTT
CASSHRVSGELFF
>.|.|TRBJ2-1|TRBV28
TGTGCCAGCACCGCGGGGTTGTACAATGAGCAGTTCTTC
CASTAGLYNEQFF
>.|TRBD2|TRBJ2-1|TRBV5-1
TGCGCCAGCAGCAGTCTAGCGGGGGGCCGTAATGAGCAGTTCTTC
CASSSLAGGRNEQFF
>.|.|TRBJ2-2|TRBV12-3/TRBV12-4
TGTGCCAGCAGTCCAAACACCGGGGAGCTGTTTTTT
CASSPNTGELFF
>.|.|TRBJ1-5|TRBV19
TGTGCCAGTAGTATGCAGGGCGGTCAGCCCCAGCATTTT
CASSMQGGQPQHF
>.|TRBD1|TRBJ1-4|TRBV9
TGTGCCAGCAGCGGCCTTGGGACAGGGAGGGAAAAACTGTTTTTT
CASSGLGTGREKLFF
>.|.|TRBJ2-1|TRBV6-2/TRBV6-3
TGTGCCAGCAGCCGGACTAGGGGGGGGTCAAATGAGCAGTTCTTC
CASSRTRGGSNEQFF
>.|.|TRBJ2-2|TRBV11-2
TGTGCCAGCAGCTTCGGGCGCCTCCAGGGTGCGAACACCGGGGAGCTGTTTTTT
CASSFGRLQGANTGELFF
>once|TRBD1|TRBJ1-2|TRBV7-2
TGTGCCAGCAGTCTCGGTACCGGGACAGTATCTAACTATGGCTACACCTTC
CASSLGTGTVSNYGYTF